A single sample is the source of the 22 T cell receptor beta chains below, sequenced in a study of spatial heterogeneity in lung cancer. MiXCR, applied by TCRdb to the 5' RACE reads, yields one record per CDR3 protein. The table shows 50,000 to 65,000 distinct CDR3 sequences, with more than 6.5% occurring only once. The time point is: sample taken at primary tumor resection. Sequencing of whole RNA from tumor, nontumor lung or frozen PBMC involved no sorting. The sequencing here drew on PBMCs, taken at surgery. Receptor source: a female donor with early-stage non-small cell lung cancer.

This clonotype was counted many times. The V and J genes are TRBV28 and TRBJ2-3; D possibly uses TRBD1 or TRBD2 (5 bases each). There are 14 residues in the CDR3. The V and J ends lost 6 bases and 2 bases respectively, with 12 bases between them. Germline CDR1 MDHEN, CDR2 SYDVKM. The chain's CDR3 is CASRTERDTDTQYF. In DNA, the CDR3 is TGTGCCAGCAGGACAGAGAGGGACACAGATACGCAGTATTTT. The whole variable domain, filled in from reference TRBV28 and TRBJ2-3, reads DVKVTQSSRYLVKRTGEKVFLECVQDMDHENMFWYRQDPGLGLRLIYFSYDVKMKEKGDIPEGYSVSREKKERFSLILESASTNQTSMYLCASRTERDTDTQYFGPGTRLTVL.

This clonotype was recorded at least ten times. This sequence joins TRBV5-1 and TRBJ2-5, with 7 bases aligning to TRBD1. This CDR3 spans 14 amino acids. Germline CDR1 SGHRS, CDR2 YFSETQ. Unmatched junction bases numbered 10, after V lost 4 bases and J lost 7 bases. The CDR3 sequence is CASSPTGTEGTQYF. As DNA, the CDR3 is TGCGCCAGCAGCCCGACCGGGACAGAGGGGACCCAGTACTTC.

Ten or more counts support this clonotype. This chain links TRBV4-2 with TRBJ2-3; TRBD2 is a possible D gene (7 bases). Germline-derived CDR1 and CDR2 are LGHNA and YNFKEQ. This CDR3 comprises 16 residues. Trimming took 0 bases from V and 1 from J, leaving 11 bases between them. Written as DNA, the CDR3 is TGTGCCAGCAGCCAAGACGGGGGGCGGGGCACAGATACGCAGTATTTT. This sequence encodes CASSQDGGRGTDTQYF.

This clonotype occurred many times. This sequence joins TRBV7-3 and TRBJ2-2, with unresolved D. The germline V gene has CDR1 SGHTA and CDR2 FQGTGA. Deletions cut 0 bases from V and 7 bases from J, with 0 bases between. This CDR3 region has 11 residues. The CDR3 DNA follows: TGTGCCAGCAGCTTAACCGGGGAGCTGTTTTTT. As protein: CASSLTGELFF.

This clonotype was observed a few times. This chain uses TRBV27 with TRBJ2-3, with a possible D match to TRBD2 (5 bases). The CDR3 has 12 residues. V was trimmed by 8 bases and J by 6 bases, leaving 12 bases between them. In germline, CDR1 is MNHEY, CDR2 SMNVEV (reference sequence). This chain's CDR3 is CASRSAADTQYF. CDR3 in DNA: TGTGCCAGCCGTTCAGCGGCCGATACGCAGTATTTT.

V gene TRBV6-5 combines with J gene TRBJ2-2, with D unclear. Germline V lookup: CDR1 MNHEY, CDR2 SVGAGI. The CDR3 is 14 residues long. V lost 6 bases and J lost 6, with 14 bases in between. Written as DNA, the CDR3 is TGTGCCAGCAGCCGTGAACCTGGCCCCGGGGAGCTGTTTTTT. Protein product: CASSREPGPGELFF.

This clonotype was observed at least ten times. The V and J genes are TRBV6-2 or TRBV6-3 and TRBJ1-3, with D possibly TRBD1 on 6 matching bases. Trimming took off 6 bases at V and 2 bases at J, with 11 bases between the two ends. The CDR3 consists of 14 residues. Germline values: CDR1 MNHEY, CDR2 SVGEGT. Written as DNA, the CDR3 is TGTGCCAGCAGCCTACAGGGACCTGGAAACACCATATATTTT. Translating gives CASSLQGPGNTIYF.

This clonotype was seen ten or more times. The chain is built from TRBV3-1 and TRBJ1-1; TRBD1 is a possible D gene (6 bases). Germline lookup yields CDR1 LGHDT and CDR2 YNNKEL (reference sequence). Trimming took 1 base from V and 7 from J, leaving 19 bases between them. The CDR3 has 16 amino acids. CDR3 sequence: CASSQGISWGALEAFF. The CDR3 DNA reads TGTGCCAGCAGCCAAGGGATCAGCTGGGGGGCCCTTGAAGCTTTCTTT.

The genes are TRBV12-5 and TRBJ2-1; D remains ambiguous. The V end lost 5 bases, the J end lost 5 bases, and 4 bases lay between the germline ends. The V gene's germline CDR1 is LGHNT and CDR2 FRNRAP. The CDR3 extends over 11 amino acids. The CDR3 sequence is CASGHNNEQFF. For the CDR3, the DNA is TGTGCTAGTGGTCATAACAATGAGCAGTTCTTC.

This clonotype occurred many times. The J gene is TRBJ2-2, the V gene TRBV6-2 or TRBV6-3; D not resolved. Germline CDR1 reads MNHEY; CDR2 reads SVGEGT. The CDR3 is 17 amino acids. Trimming cost V 0 bases and J 1 base, with 12 bases left between them. CDR3 coding DNA: TGTGCCAGCAGTTACTCGGGTGAACAGCAGAACACCGGGGAGCTGTTTTTT. Residues: CASSYSGEQQNTGELFF.

This clonotype appeared many times. The chain joins TRBV5-1 to TRBJ2-5; 7 positions match TRBD1. Germline V CDR1 and CDR2: SGHRS, YFSETQ. Trimming cost V 4 bases and J 5 bases; bases outside gene matches: 8. This CDR3 contains 14 residues. CDR3 sequence reads: CASSTGQPSETQYF. CDR3 coding DNA: TGCGCCAGCAGCACGGGACAGCCATCCGAGACCCAGTACTTC.

This clonotype was observed a few times. The rearrangement joins TRBV7-9 to TRBJ1-5; D may be TRBD1 (6 bases). Germline CDR1 reads SEHNR; CDR2 reads FQNEAQ (reference sequence). The ends were cut back, 1 base at V and 2 bases at J, with 12 bases in the middle. The CDR3 has 16 amino acids. The DNA for the CDR3 is TGTGCCAGCAGCTTAGGTCCCCCAGGGGGCAATCAGCCCCAGCATTTT. Protein product: CASSLGPPGGNQPQHF.

Ten or more counts support this clonotype. The chain has TRBV28 and TRBJ2-4; D is possibly TRBD1 (5 bases). The germline V gene has CDR1 MDHEN and CDR2 SYDVKM. V dropped 6 bases and J dropped 1 base, with 16 bases sitting between them. The CDR3 is 16 amino acids. As DNA, the CDR3 is TGTGCCAGCAGGGAGACAGCTAAGGGGGCCAAAAACATTCAGTACTTC. It codes for CASRETAKGAKNIQYF.

There are a few counts of this clonotype. The chain links TRBV2 to TRBJ1-6; TRBD1 is a possible D gene (6 bases). This CDR3 is built from 16 residues. The V end was cut by 6 bases, the J end by 0 bases, with 12 bases between. Germline V lookup: CDR1 SNHLY, CDR2 FYNNEI. Here the CDR3 reads CASRGGLSSYNSPLHF. The CDR3 bases are TGTGCCAGCAGGGGGGGGCTAAGCTCCTATAATTCACCCCTCCACTTT.

The chain recombines TRBV9 with TRBJ2-6; 7 nucleotides match TRBD1. CDR1 SGDLS and CDR2 YYNGEE come from the germline V gene. J gave up 1 base and V 3 bases, and 10 bases lay outside the gene matches. This CDR3 is built from 18 residues. The CDR3 coding sequence is TGTGCCAGCAGCGAACAGGGGCCTCGGGTTTCTGGGGCCAACGTCCTGACTTTC. This gives the protein CASSEQGPRVSGANVLTF.

The rearrangement joins TRBV28 to TRBJ2-3; TRBD1 matches at 10 bases. The CDR3 contains 16 residues. Germline lookup yields CDR1 MDHEN and CDR2 SYDVKM. Losses at the gene ends were 5 bases for V and 3 bases for J; bases not matched to a gene: 8. The CDR3 DNA sequence: TGTGCCAGCAGTGGGACAGGGGTTTTTAAAACAGATACGCAGTATTTT. Its translation is CASSGTGVFKTDTQYF.

In its sample, this clonotype was seen a few times. This chain links TRBV7-6 with TRBJ2-5, with D perhaps TRBD2 (6 bases). Germline values: CDR1 SGHVS, CDR2 FNYEAQ. This CDR3 is 15 amino acids long. V shed 3 bases and J shed 2 bases, with 13 bases lying between them. In DNA, the CDR3 is TGTGCCAGCAGCTTTTCTAGCGCCCAGCAAGAGACCCAGTACTTC. Translation: CASSFSSAQQETQYF. Looking up the rest from reference TRBV7-6 and TRBJ2-5 gives the full variable domain: GAGVSQSPRYKVTKRGQDVALRCDPISGHVSLYWYRQALGQGPEFLTYFNYEAQQDKSGLPNDRFSAERPEGSISTLTIQRTEQRDSAMYRCASSFSSAQQETQYFGPGTRLLVL.

This clonotype was recorded at least ten times. The V call is TRBV30, the J call TRBJ2-7; D is possibly TRBD1 (6 bases). The germline V and J ends were trimmed by 8 bases and 5 bases, with 16 bases remaining between them. This CDR3 comprises 12 residues. Germline V gene sequence: CDR1 GTSNPN, CDR2 SVGIG (reference sequence). The CDR3, as DNA: TGTGCCAGTACAGGGTACCCCAACGAGCAGTACTTC. Its translation: CASTGYPNEQYF.

The sample holds many counts of this clonotype. This chain links TRBV7-2 with TRBJ2-1; 8 nucleotides align to TRBD2. This CDR3 spans 15 amino acids. Per the germline V gene, CDR1 is SGHTA and CDR2 is FQGNSA. Trimming removed 5 bases from V and 3 bases from J; junction bases left unmatched: 6. In DNA form, the CDR3 reads TGTGCCAGCAGCCTACAGCGGGGGAACTACAATGAGCAGTTCTTC. The encoded protein is CASSLQRGNYNEQFF.

Ten or more counts support this clonotype. The chain recombines TRBV28 with TRBJ1-5; the D is unclear. The CDR3 covers 16 residues. V lost 7 bases to trimming and J lost 6 bases, with 22 bases between them. In germline, CDR1 is MDHEN, CDR2 SYDVKM. CDR3 DNA: TGTGCCAGCAACCCCGCCGGACCCCGAAGGCGTCAGCCCCAGCATTTT. Residues: CASNPAGPRRRQPQHF. The whole variable domain, filled in from reference TRBV28 and TRBJ1-5, reads DVKVTQSSRYLVKRTGEKVFLECVQDMDHENMFWYRQDPGLGLRLIYFSYDVKMKEKGDIPEGYSVSREKKERFSLILESASTNQTSMYLCASNPAGPRRRQPQHFGDGTRLSIL.

This clonotype was seen at least ten times. The chain couples TRBV7-2 to TRBJ2-5; 7 positions match TRBD2. Germline CDR1 and CDR2: SGHTA and FQGNSA. Unmatched junction bases numbered 13, after V lost 7 bases and J lost 5 bases. The CDR3 loop spans 15 amino acids. The CDR3 DNA reads as TGTGCCAGCAATTTTGCCGGGGAAGCGGGGGAGACCCAGTACTTC. It specifies CASNFAGEAGETQYF.

The table lists this clonotype with many counts. This chain links TRBV5-1 with TRBJ2-1; D may correspond to TRBD1 or TRBD2 (5 bases each). The V gene lost 4 bases and the J gene lost 0 bases, with 8 bases spanning the gap. CDR3 length equals 14 residues. Germline V gene sequence: CDR1 SGHRS, CDR2 YFSETQ. The CDR3 sequence is CASSEGSSYNEQFF. CDR3 coding DNA: TGCGCCAGCAGCGAGGGGAGCTCCTACAATGAGCAGTTCTTC.